This T cell receptor (beta chain) was documented in a study of T-cell memory formation after mild COVID-19. With constant-segment primers, 5'RACE yielded cDNA libraries of TCR alpha and TCR beta that carried sample barcodes and UMIs. TCRdb passed the 5' RACE reads through MiXCR, listing each CDR3 protein once. The table has a few hundred thousand distinct CDR3 sequences, roughly 19% seen once. Overall study results and limits: Nothing showed for sure that second-wave clones peaking on day 37 were SARS-CoV-2 specific.

In germline, CDR1 is LNHNV, CDR2 YYDKDF (reference sequence). CDR3 length equals 15 residues. V lost 0 bases to trimming and J lost 0 bases, with 8 bases between them. Notes on this clonotype: Its antigen is currently unknown.

Sample: PBMCs or a T cell subset sorted from them (not recorded which). The chain recombines TRBV15 with TRBJ2-5; D unresolved. The TCR originated in a man in his late teens or twenties who had mild COVID-19 (a few samples of this study predate the infection). Cell type and time point are not known. The CDR3 DNA reads TGTGCCACCAGCAGAGATATGGGTTACCAAGAGACCCAGTACTTC. This sequence encodes CATSRDMGYQETQYF.